The T cell receptor beta chain under discussion was sequenced for a study of CD8 T cells in Susac syndrome. RNA in amounts of roughly 0.5 to 1 ug was reverse transcribed with random hexamers. TCRdb re-called the immunoSEQ multiplex PCR reads through MiXCR, storing one row per CDR3 protein. Of roughly 140,000 distinct CDR3 sequences in the sample, around 95% were seen once. CDR3 length equals 13 residues. The germline gives CDR1 SQVTM, CDR2 ANQGSEA. V lost 6 bases and J lost 2; bases outside the gene matches: 4. The TCR originated in a human donor with multiple sclerosis. The rearrangement joins TRBV29-1 to TRBJ2-7; 10 bases match TRBD2. Sequencing used CD8+ T cells from PBMCs. Here the CDR3 reads CSVAGGDTYEQYV. The DNA of the CDR3 is TGCAGCGTAGCGGGGGGGGACACCTACGAGCAGTACGTC.